One T cell receptor (beta chain) is described in this entry. Trimming pared 4 bases from V and 3 bases from J, leaving 13 bases between. The CDR3 is made up of 14 amino acids. The germline gives CDR1 SGHDT, CDR2 YYEEEE. The method was immunoSEQ multiplex PCR; TCRdb's version includes in-frame clones alone and lacks a portion of them. Of around 15,000 clones in the sample, around 86% were seen once. This specimen comes from a study of OX40 agonist ivuxolimab in advanced cancers. The TCR comes from an adult with an advanced solid tumor such as melanoma, head and neck, liver or kidney cancer. The chain has TRBV5-6 and TRBJ1-2, with D possibly matching TRBD1 (6 bases). The sequenced sample was CD4+ or CD8+ T cells sorted from blood, obtained in a trial of the OX40 agonist ivuxolimab. CDR3 amino acids: CASSLSTGHYGYTF. CDR3 nucleotide sequence: TGTGCCAGCAGCCTCTCGACAGGTCACTATGGCTACACCTTC.